The clone carrying this T cell receptor beta chain has only a few counts. What it binds is unknown. The CDR3 extends over 17 amino acids. Germline V gene lookup returns CDR1 MNHEY and CDR2 SVGAGI. Trimming removed 0 bases from V and 7 bases from J; junction bases left unmatched: 11. Researchers reported that TCR beta cDNA libraries carried unique molecular identifiers. MiXCR, run by TCRdb on the PCR reads, gives a single entry per CDR3 protein. The table lists roughly 800,000 distinct CDR3 sequences, about 57% of them singletons. These data are taken from a study of post-analysis software for immune sequencing data. Across the whole study: As for disease course, relapsing-remitting, secondary progressive and progressive-relapsing multiple sclerosis were all included. Findings and limits, study-wide: Same-batch samples co-clustered strongly by F measure. Multiple sclerosis patients had significantly lower normalized Chao1 diversity than controls. Relative to controls, patients had five TRBV segments at higher frequency, with TRBV5-6, TRBV5-1 and TRBV20-1 among these.

The specimen sequenced was blood. This chain uses TRBV6-5 with TRBJ2-4, with TRBD2 matching over 8 bases. The sequence derives from a girl aged 5-17 years with multiple sclerosis. CDR3 protein: CASSYSPSGSPWNIQYF. The DNA of the CDR3 is TGTGCCAGCAGTTACTCCCCTAGCGGGTCCCCTTGGAACATTCAGTACTTC.